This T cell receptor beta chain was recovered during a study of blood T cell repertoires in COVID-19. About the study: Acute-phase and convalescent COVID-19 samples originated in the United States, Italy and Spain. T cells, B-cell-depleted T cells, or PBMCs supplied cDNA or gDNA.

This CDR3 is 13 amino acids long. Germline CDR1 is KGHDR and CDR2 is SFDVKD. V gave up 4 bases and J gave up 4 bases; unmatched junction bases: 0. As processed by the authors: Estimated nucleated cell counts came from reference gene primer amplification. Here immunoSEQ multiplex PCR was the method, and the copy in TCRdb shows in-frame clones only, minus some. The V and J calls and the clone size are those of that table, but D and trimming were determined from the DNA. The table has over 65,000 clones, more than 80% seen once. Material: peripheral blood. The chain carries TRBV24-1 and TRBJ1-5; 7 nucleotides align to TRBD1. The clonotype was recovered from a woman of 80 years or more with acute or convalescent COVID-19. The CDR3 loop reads CATSEQGNQPQHF. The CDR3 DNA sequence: TGTGCCACCAGTGAACAGGGGAATCAGCCCCAGCATTTT.